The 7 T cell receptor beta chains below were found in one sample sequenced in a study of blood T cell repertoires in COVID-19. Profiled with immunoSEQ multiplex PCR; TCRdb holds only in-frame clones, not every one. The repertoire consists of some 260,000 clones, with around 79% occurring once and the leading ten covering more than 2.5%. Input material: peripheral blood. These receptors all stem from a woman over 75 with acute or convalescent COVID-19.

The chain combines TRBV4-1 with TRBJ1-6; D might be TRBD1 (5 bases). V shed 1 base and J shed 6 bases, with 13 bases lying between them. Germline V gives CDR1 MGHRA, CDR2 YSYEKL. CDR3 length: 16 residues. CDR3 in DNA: TGCGCCAGCAGCCAAGTCCCAGGGCCTCTTAATTCACCCCTCCACTTT. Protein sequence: CASSQVPGPLNSPLHF.

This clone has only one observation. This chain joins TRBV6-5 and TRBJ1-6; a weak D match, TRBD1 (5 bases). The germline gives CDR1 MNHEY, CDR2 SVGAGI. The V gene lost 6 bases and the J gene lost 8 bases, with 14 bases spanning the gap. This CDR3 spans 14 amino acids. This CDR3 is CASSYLQGDSPLHF. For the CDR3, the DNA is TGTGCCAGCAGCTACCTTCAGGGCGATTCACCCCTCCACTTT.

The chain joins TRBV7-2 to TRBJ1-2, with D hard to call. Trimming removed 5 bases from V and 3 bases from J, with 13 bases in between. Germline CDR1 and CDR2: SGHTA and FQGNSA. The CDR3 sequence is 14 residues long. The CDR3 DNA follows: TGTGCCAGCAGCCCAGCGGGGTCAGACTATGGCTACACCTTC. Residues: CASSPAGSDYGYTF.

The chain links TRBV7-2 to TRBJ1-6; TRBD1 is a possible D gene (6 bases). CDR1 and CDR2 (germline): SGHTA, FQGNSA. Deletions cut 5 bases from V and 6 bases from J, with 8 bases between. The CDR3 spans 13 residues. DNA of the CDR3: TGTGCCAGCAGCCCACAGGGTAATTCACCCCTCCACTTT. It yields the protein CASSPQGNSPLHF.

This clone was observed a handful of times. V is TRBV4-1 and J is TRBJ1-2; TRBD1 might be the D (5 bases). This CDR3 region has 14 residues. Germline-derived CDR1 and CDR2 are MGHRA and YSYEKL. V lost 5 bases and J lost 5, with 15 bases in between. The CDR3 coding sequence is TGCGCCAGCAGCGTCGAAACAGGATTTTATGGCTACACCTTC. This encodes CASSVETGFYGYTF.

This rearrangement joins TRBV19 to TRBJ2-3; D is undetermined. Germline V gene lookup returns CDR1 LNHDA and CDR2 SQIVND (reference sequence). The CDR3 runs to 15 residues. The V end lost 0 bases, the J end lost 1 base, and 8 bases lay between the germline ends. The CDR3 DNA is TGTGCCAGTAGTATAGATCATGGCCGCACAGATACGCAGTATTTT. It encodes CASSIDHGRTDTQYF.

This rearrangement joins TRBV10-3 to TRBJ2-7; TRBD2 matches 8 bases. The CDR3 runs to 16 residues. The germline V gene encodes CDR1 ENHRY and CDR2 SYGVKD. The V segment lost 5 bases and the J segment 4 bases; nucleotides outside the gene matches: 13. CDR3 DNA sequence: TGTGCCATCAGTAACCCCCAGGCGGGGGGTCGTTACGAGCAGTACTTC. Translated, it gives CAISNPQAGGRYEQYF.